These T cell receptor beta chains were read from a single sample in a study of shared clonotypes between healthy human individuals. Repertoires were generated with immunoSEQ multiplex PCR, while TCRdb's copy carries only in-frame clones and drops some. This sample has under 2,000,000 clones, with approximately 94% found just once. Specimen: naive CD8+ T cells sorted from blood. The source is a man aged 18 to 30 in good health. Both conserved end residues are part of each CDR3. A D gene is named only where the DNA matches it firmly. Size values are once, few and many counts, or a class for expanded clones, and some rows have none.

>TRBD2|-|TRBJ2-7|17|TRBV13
CASSPVSGSTRSYEQYF
TGTGCCAGCAGCCCTGTTAGCGGGAGCACTCGCTCCTACGAGCAGTACTTC
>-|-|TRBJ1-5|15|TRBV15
CATSRDNVLGQPQHF
TGTGCCACCAGCAGAGACAACGTTTTGGGCCAGCCCCAGCATTTT
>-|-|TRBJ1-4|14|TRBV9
CASSVARGDEKLFF
TGTGCCAGCAGCGTAGCCAGGGGAGATGAAAAACTGTTTTTT
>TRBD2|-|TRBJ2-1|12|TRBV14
CASSQGGPGEFF
TGTGCCAGCAGCCAGGGAGGGCCTGGCGAGTTCTTC
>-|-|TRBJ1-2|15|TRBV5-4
CASSLSWGGDYGYTF
TGTGCCAGCAGCTTGTCTTGGGGGGGAGACTATGGCTACACCTTC
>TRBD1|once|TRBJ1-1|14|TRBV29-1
CSVYRTGKNTEAFF
TGCAGCGTCTATCGGACAGGGAAGAACACTGAAGCTTTCTTT
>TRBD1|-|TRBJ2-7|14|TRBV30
CAGQTGGFLSEQYF
TGTGCCGGGCAGACAGGGGGTTTTCTGAGCGAGCAGTACTTC
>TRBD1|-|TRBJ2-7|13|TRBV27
CASSKDRALEQYF
TGTGCCAGCAGCAAGGACAGGGCCCTTGAGCAGTACTTC
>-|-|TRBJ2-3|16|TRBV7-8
CASSIREAMGTDTQYF
TGTGCCAGCAGCATAAGGGAGGCAATGGGCACAGATACGCAGTATTTT
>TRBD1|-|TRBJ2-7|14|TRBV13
CASSTGQGAYEQYF
TGTGCCAGCAGCACGGGACAGGGGGCCTACGAGCAGTACTTC
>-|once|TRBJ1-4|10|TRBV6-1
CASSEGKLFF
TGTGCCAGCAGTGAAGGAAAACTGTTTTTT
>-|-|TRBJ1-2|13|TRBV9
CASSATGIYGYTF
TGTGCCAGCAGCGCAACAGGGATCTATGGCTACACCTTC
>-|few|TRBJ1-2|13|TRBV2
CASSEGINYGYTF
TGTGCCAGCAGTGAGGGGATTAACTATGGCTACACCTTC
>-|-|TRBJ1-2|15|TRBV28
CASSPRGAGDGGYTF
TGTGCCAGCAGTCCTCGAGGGGCAGGGGACGGTGGCTACACCTTC
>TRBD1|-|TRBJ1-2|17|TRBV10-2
CASSYRQGRLANYGYTF
TGCGCCAGCAGTTACCGACAGGGCCGATTAGCTAACTATGGCTACACCTTC
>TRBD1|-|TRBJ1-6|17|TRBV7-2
CASSSLPGQGFNSPLHF
TGTGCCAGCAGCTCCTTACCGGGACAGGGATTTAATTCACCCCTCCACTTT
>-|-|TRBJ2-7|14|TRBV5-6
CASSLSASSYEQYF
TGTGCCAGCAGCTTGTCGGCCAGCTCCTACGAGCAGTACTTC
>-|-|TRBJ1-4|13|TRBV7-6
CASSGFQNEKLFF
TGTGCCAGCAGCGGGTTTCAGAACGAAAAACTGTTTTTT
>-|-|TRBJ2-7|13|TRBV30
CAWSAGPAYEQYF
TGTGCCTGGAGTGCAGGTCCCGCCTACGAGCAGTACTTC
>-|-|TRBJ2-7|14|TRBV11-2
CASSYSPASYEQYF
TGTGCCAGCAGCTACAGCCCTGCATCCTACGAGCAGTACTTC
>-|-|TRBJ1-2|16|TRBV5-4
CASSPSWGALYYGYTF
TGTGCCAGCAGCCCCTCCTGGGGGGCGCTTTACTATGGCTACACCTTC
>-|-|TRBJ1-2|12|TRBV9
CASSVEGYGYTF
TGTGCCAGCAGCGTAGAGGGTTACGGCTACACCTTC
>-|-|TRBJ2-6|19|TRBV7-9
CASSLTPGRDTSGANVLTF
TGTGCCAGCAGCCTCACCCCGGGCAGGGACACCTCTGGGGCCAACGTCCTGACTTTC
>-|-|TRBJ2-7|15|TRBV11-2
CASSLGQATFYEQYF
TGTGCCAGCAGCTTAGGACAGGCGACTTTCTACGAGCAGTACTTC
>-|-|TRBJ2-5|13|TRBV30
CACGGEDRETQYF
TGTGCCTGCGGCGGGGAGGACCGAGAGACCCAGTACTTC
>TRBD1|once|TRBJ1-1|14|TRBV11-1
CASSLETGGTEAFF
TGTGCCAGCAGCCTAGAGACAGGGGGCACTGAAGCTTTCTTT
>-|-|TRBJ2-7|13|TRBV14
CASSQGRAYEQYF
TGTGCCAGCAGCCAAGGACGGGCCTACGAGCAGTACTTC
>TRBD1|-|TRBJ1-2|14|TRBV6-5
CASRPQGVKYGYTF
TGTGCCAGCAGGCCCCAGGGGGTCAAATATGGCTACACCTTC
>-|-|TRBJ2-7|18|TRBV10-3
CAISESPRPERASYEQYF
TGTGCCATCAGTGAGTCCCCCCGGCCCGAGCGGGCTAGCTACGAGCAGTACTTC
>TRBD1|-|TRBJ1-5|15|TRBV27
CASSLIQGSNQPQHF
TGTGCCAGCAGTTTAATACAGGGGAGCAATCAGCCCCAGCATTTT
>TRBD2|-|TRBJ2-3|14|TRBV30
CAWTLAGVTDTQYF
TGTGCCTGGACCCTAGCGGGAGTCACAGATACGCAGTATTTT
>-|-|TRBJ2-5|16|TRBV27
CASSLIIPAGAETQYF
TGTGCCAGCAGTTTAATTATCCCGGCAGGGGCGGAGACCCAGTACTTC
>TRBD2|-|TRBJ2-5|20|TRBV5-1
CASSSAPGLAGSFWPETQYF
TGCGCCAGCAGCTCAGCTCCGGGACTAGCGGGCTCGTTCTGGCCGGAGACCCAGTACTTC
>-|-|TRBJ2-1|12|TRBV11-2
CASSLGRNEQFF
TGTGCCAGCAGCTTAGGCAGAAATGAGCAGTTCTTC
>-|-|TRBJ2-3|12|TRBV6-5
CASSYDGDTQYF
TGTGCCAGCAGTTACGACGGGGATACGCAGTATTTT
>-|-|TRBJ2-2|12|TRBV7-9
CATPQGTGELFF
TGTGCCACTCCCCAGGGAACCGGGGAGCTGTTTTTT
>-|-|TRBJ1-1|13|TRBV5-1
CASSFYGDTEAFF
TGCGCCAGCAGCTTTTATGGGGACACTGAAGCTTTCTTT
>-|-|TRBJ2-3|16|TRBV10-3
CAISERAASSTDTQYF
TGTGCCATCAGTGAGAGGGCCGCATCCTCGACAGATACGCAGTATTTT
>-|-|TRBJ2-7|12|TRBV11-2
CASSGDSYEQYF
TGTGCCAGCAGCGGAGACAGCTACGAGCAGTACTTC
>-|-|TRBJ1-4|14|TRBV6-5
CASSYYRGSEKLFF
TGTGCCAGCAGTTACTATCGGGGTTCTGAAAAACTGTTTTTT
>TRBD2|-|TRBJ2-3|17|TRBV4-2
CASSPVAGRGAADTQYF
TGTGCCAGCAGCCCAGTAGCTGGGCGGGGGGCGGCAGATACGCAGTATTTT
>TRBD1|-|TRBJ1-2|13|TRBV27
CASRTGGYYGYTF
TGTGCCAGCAGGACAGGGGGGTACTATGGCTACACCTTC